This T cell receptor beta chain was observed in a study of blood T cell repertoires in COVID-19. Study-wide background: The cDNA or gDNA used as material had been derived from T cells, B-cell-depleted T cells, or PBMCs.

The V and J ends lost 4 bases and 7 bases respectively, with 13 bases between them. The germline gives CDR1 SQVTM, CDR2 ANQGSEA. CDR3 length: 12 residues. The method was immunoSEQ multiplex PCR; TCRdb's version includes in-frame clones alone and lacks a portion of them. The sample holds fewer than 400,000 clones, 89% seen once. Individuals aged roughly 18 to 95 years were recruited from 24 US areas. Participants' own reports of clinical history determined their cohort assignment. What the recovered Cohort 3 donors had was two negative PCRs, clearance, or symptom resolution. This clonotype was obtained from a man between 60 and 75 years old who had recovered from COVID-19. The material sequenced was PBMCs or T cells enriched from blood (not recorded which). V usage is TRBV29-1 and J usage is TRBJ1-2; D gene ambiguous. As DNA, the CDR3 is TGCAGCGTTGTCAAGGCCTCGGGTGGCTACACCTTC. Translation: CSVVKASGGYTF.